In this sample, the clone carrying this T cell receptor beta chain turned up once. What it binds is unknown. Genomic DNA served as template for TCR beta VDJ and CDR3 profiling. TCRdb reprocessed the reads via MiXCR and lists one record per CDR3 protein. The sample lists tens of thousands of distinct CDR3 sequences, more than 40% seen once, with approximately 61% in the top ten. The sample comes from a study of CD8+CD57+ T cells in acquired aplastic anemia. About the research overall: Isolated CD4+ and CD8+ cells, once sorted, yielded DNA averaging roughly 3.2 ug. Healthy-donor CD4+ cells averaged roughly 10.8 million reads. Study-wide findings and caveats: Significant differences in CD8+ Simpson's diversity were not observed between patients and controls. In common between the patients and the controls were twenty-nine CD8+ CDR3 sequences.

V was trimmed by 10 bases and J by 8 bases, leaving 21 bases between them. CDR3 length equals 15 residues. Germline loops: CDR1 ENHRY, CDR2 SYGVKD. The sequencing sample was made of sorted CD4+, CD8+, or CD8+CD57+ T cells (not recorded which) from PBMCs. This sequence originates from a human donor in good health, serving as a control. The V and J genes are TRBV10-3 and TRBJ1-6, with D possibly matching TRBD1 (5 bases). CDR3 nucleotides: TGTGCCACCCGACCCGTAACAGGAGCCGATTCACCCCTCCACTTT. This sequence encodes CATRPVTGADSPLHF.